These 21 T cell receptor beta chains were sequenced from one sample in a study of cytomegalovirus exposure and HLA in healthy donors. Both 60 Vbeta primers and 13 Jbeta primers went into the PCR. Sequencing was performed with immunoSEQ multiplex PCR; in TCRdb, only in-frame clones are kept and a portion is missing. Of around 63,000 clones in the sample, roughly 75% were seen once. The sequenced sample consisted of PBMCs. The origin of the receptors is a man aged 60-69 years in good health and CMV-seropositive.

A single count supports this clone. This chain links TRBV29-1 with TRBJ2-5; D possibly corresponds to TRBD2 (6 bases). The DNA end favors TRBJ2-7, so the J call may be wrong. This CDR3 is 13 amino acids long. The germline gives CDR1 SQVTM, CDR2 ANQGSEA. The CDR3 protein is CSVEAGNLYEQYF. The CDR3 coding sequence is TGCAGCGTTGAGGCGGGAAACCTTTACGAGCAGTACTTC.

V gene TRBV5-1 combines with J gene TRBJ1-2, with 10 bases lining up with TRBD1. The V segment lost 4 bases and the J segment 4 bases; nucleotides outside the gene matches: 4. Germline CDR1 and CDR2: SGHRS and YFSETQ. This CDR3 region has 14 residues. The DNA of the CDR3 is TGCGCCAGCAGCGCGACAGGGGGCGCCTATGGCTACACCTTC. It encodes CASSATGGAYGYTF.

This clone showed up just once. The genes are TRBV5-8 and TRBJ1-2; D might be TRBD1 (6 bases). The germline V gene has CDR1 SGHTS and CDR2 YDEGEE. The germline V and J ends were trimmed by 0 bases and 8 bases, with 14 bases remaining between them. The CDR3 is 14 amino acids. The chain's CDR3 is CASSLETRGAGYTF. CDR3 coding DNA: TGTGCCAGCAGCTTGGAAACCAGGGGCGCAGGCTACACCTTC.

This chain links TRBV5-4 with TRBJ2-7; 12 bases agree with TRBD2. This CDR3 has 16 residues. J was trimmed by 5 bases and V by 0 bases; bases with no gene match: 6. The germline gives CDR1 SGHNT, CDR2 YYREEE (reference sequence). The CDR3 sequence: CASSLGTSGIENEQYF. CDR3 nucleotide sequence: TGTGCCAGCAGCTTGGGGACTAGCGGGATAGAAAACGAGCAGTACTTC. Based on the CDR3 plus reference TRBV5-4 and TRBJ2-7, the full variable domain is ETGVTQSPTHLIKTRGQQVTLRCSSQSGHNTVSWYQQALGQGPQFIFQYYREEENGRGNFPPRFSGLQFPNYSSELNVNALELDDSALYLCASSLGTSGIENEQYFGPGTRLTVT.

The table lists this clone with a few counts. V is TRBV5-4 and J is TRBJ2-5; 10 bases fit TRBD2. CDR3 length equals 15 residues. CDR1 SGHNT and CDR2 YYREEE come from the germline V gene (reference sequence). The trim removed 3 bases at V and 6 bases at J, leaving 8 bases unmatched. The CDR3 sequence is CASSYEGTSAKTQYF. CDR3 DNA sequence: TGTGCCAGCAGCTACGAGGGGACTAGCGCGAAGACCCAGTACTTC. Combining the CDR3 with reference TRBV5-4 and TRBJ2-5 gives the whole variable domain ETGVTQSPTHLIKTRGQQVTLRCSSQSGHNTVSWYQQALGQGPQFIFQYYREEENGRGNFPPRFSGLQFPNYSSELNVNALELDDSALYLCASSYEGTSAKTQYFGPGTRLLVL.

The chain is built from TRBV5-6 and TRBJ1-1; D might be TRBD1 (5 bases). The CDR3 consists of 14 residues. CDR1 SGHDT and CDR2 YYEEEE come from the germline V gene. V was pared by 0 bases and J by 3 bases, with 9 bases between. CDR3 nucleotides: TGTGCCAGCAGCTTGGGGAGGGGTTACACTGAAGCTTTCTTT. This encodes CASSLGRGYTEAFF.

The chain uses TRBV11-2 and TRBJ2-7; D call uncertain. The germline gives CDR1 SGHAT, CDR2 FQNNGV. V was trimmed by 5 bases and J by 1 base, leaving 3 bases between them. The length of the CDR3 is 11 residues. CDR3 in amino acids: CASSRSYEQYF. For the CDR3, the DNA is TGTGCCAGCAGCCGTTCCTACGAGCAGTACTTC. The entire variable domain, with the rest obtained from reference TRBV11-2 and TRBJ2-7, is as follows: EAGVAQSPRYKIIEKRQSVAFWCNPISGHATLYWYQQILGQGPKLLIQFQNNGVVDDSQLPKDRFSAERLKGVDSTLKIQPAKLEDSAVYLCASSRSYEQYFGPGTRLTVT.

V usage is TRBV2 and J usage is TRBJ2-7; D call uncertain. CDR1 is SNHLY, CDR2 FYNNEI, per germline. V gave up 4 bases and J gave up 3 bases, with 4 bases separating them. This CDR3 spans 11 amino acids. The CDR3 DNA is TGTGCCAGCAGTGCCCACTACGAGCAGTACTTC. It translates to CASSAHYEQYF.

In its sample, this clone was seen once. The CDR3 DNA is TGTGCCAGCCACAGGGTCCGCTACGAGCAGTACTTC. It is translated as CASHRVRYEQYF. This chain links TRBV2 with TRBJ2-7; D may be TRBD1 (6 bases). There are 12 residues in the CDR3. The V end was cut by 8 bases, the J end by 3 bases, with 11 bases between. Germline V CDR1 and CDR2: SNHLY, FYNNEI.

The J gene is TRBJ2-7, the V gene TRBV14, with 7 bases matching TRBD1. Germline trimming cut 0 bases from V and 3 bases from J; bases unmatched to any gene: 8. The CDR3 runs to 16 residues. Per germline, CDR1 SGHDN and CDR2 FVKESK. CDR3 loop: CASSQDQRTGSYEQYF. For the CDR3, the DNA is TGTGCCAGCAGCCAAGATCAAAGGACAGGCAGCTACGAGCAGTACTTC. Full variable domain (rest looked up from reference TRBV14 and TRBJ2-7): EAGVTQFPSHSVIEKGQTVTLRCDPISGHDNLYWYRRVMGKEIKFLLHFVKESKQDESGMPNNRFLAERTGGTYSTLKVQPAELEDSGVYFCASSQDQRTGSYEQYFGPGTRLTVT.

This clone was seen only a few times. The chain couples TRBV5-1 to TRBJ1-1; 7 bases align to TRBD1. The ends lost 4 bases at V and 5 bases at J; junction bases unmatched: 17. This CDR3 is built from 17 residues. CDR1 is SGHRS, CDR2 YFSETQ, per germline. The CDR3 DNA sequence: TGCGCCAGCAGCCAGGGGGGCGCCGCGATTAGGGTTACTGAAGCTTTCTTT. This gives the protein CASSQGGAAIRVTEAFF.

The rearrangement uses TRBV7-6 and TRBJ2-7; 15 bases are shared with TRBD2. The CDR3 contains 16 residues. V trimming: 4 bases; J trimming: 3 bases; junction bases outside the gene matches: 4. Per the germline V gene, CDR1 is SGHVS and CDR2 is FNYEAQ. The CDR3 DNA reads TGTGCCAGCAGCTCGGGACTAGCGGGAGGCCTCTACGAGCAGTACTTC. Translation gives CASSSGLAGGLYEQYF.

This clone was counted between two and nine times. The chain employs TRBV2 and TRBJ2-7; D gene ambiguous. Trimming removed 6 bases at V and 7 bases at J, with 19 bases between. The CDR3 runs 14 residues. Germline loops: CDR1 SNHLY, CDR2 FYNNEI. CDR3: CASSPFSPRKEQYF. CDR3 DNA: TGTGCCAGCAGCCCCTTCTCTCCCCGTAAAGAGCAGTACTTC.

This rearrangement joins TRBV4-1 to TRBJ2-2; TRBD1 is a possible D gene (6 bases). With 1 base removed from V and 4 bases from J, the gap between germline ends came to 10 bases. CDR1 and CDR2 (germline): MGHRA, YSYEKL. The CDR3 consists of 15 residues. The CDR3 region is CASSQGTVVTGELFF. The DNA for the CDR3 is TGCGCCAGCAGCCAAGGGACAGTCGTCACCGGGGAGCTGTTTTTT.

The gene calls are TRBV7-8 and TRBJ1-2, with 7 bases lining up with TRBD1. The CDR3 is made up of 15 amino acids. J lost 2 bases, V lost 2 bases, and 5 bases had no gene match. Germline assignment: CDR1 SGHVS and CDR2 FQNEAQ. The CDR3, as DNA: TGTGCCAGCAGCTTAAGGACAGGCCCGAACTATGGCTACACCTTC. Its translation: CASSLRTGPNYGYTF.

The chain links TRBV18 to TRBJ1-5; 8 bases are a match to TRBD1. Germline CDR1 KGHSH, CDR2 LQKENI. The V segment lost 2 bases and the J segment 1 base; nucleotides outside the gene matches: 7. This CDR3 has 17 residues. CDR3 loop: CASSPVSGGGSNQPQHF. CDR3 coding DNA: TGTGCCAGCTCACCAGTCTCAGGGGGCGGAAGCAATCAGCCCCAGCATTTT.

The chain employs TRBV6-1 and TRBJ1-2; D is uncertain. From germline, CDR1 is MNHNS and CDR2 SASEGT. The length of the CDR3 is 14 residues. Trimming left V 6 bases short and J 4 bases short, with 15 bases between. The CDR3 protein is CASSLDQAIYGYTF. The CDR3 nucleotides are TGTGCCAGCAGCCTAGACCAAGCAATCTATGGCTACACCTTC.

The rearrangement uses TRBV25-1 and TRBJ2-1; 16 bases match TRBD2. This CDR3 contains 17 residues. Germline V gives CDR1 MGHDK, CDR2 SYGVNS. V shed 6 bases and J 9 bases; nucleotides not matched to a gene: 11. The CDR3 bases are TGTGCCAGCAGGGGGCAGCCGGGACTAGCGGGAGGGGCTGAGCAGTTCTTC. Residues: CASRGQPGLAGGAEQFF.

The chain joins TRBV27 to TRBJ2-7; TRBD2 matches 8 bases. The CDR3 loop spans 15 amino acids. Looked up from germline, CDR1 is MNHEY and CDR2 is SMNVEV (reference sequence). With V trimmed by 8 bases and J by 1 base, 10 bases remained unmatched. The CDR3 loop reads CASRHRAGESYEQYF. The DNA for the CDR3 is TGTGCCAGCCGGCACCGAGCGGGAGAATCCTACGAGCAGTACTTC.

This chain uses TRBV19 with TRBJ1-2; D is possibly TRBD1 (5 bases). Deletions cut 1 base from V and 3 bases from J, with 6 bases between. The germline CDR1 and CDR2 sequences are LNHDA and SQIVND (reference sequence). CDR3 length: 13 residues. The CDR3 region is CASSIGQYYGYTF. The CDR3 DNA reads as TGTGCCAGTAGTATAGGACAGTACTATGGCTACACCTTC.

Concerning this clone: One end of the junction is discordant with germline, which a read error may explain. The V and J genes are TRBV5-1 and TRBJ2-6, with a weak D call TRBD1 (5 bases). Germline lookup yields CDR1 SGHRS and CDR2 YFSETQ. This CDR3 region has 15 residues. CDR3 sequence: CASSPRPSGADVLTF. DNA for the CDR3: TGCGCCAGCAGCCCCAGACCCTCTGGGGCCGACGTCCTGACTTTC.